Here is one T cell receptor (beta chain) with its context. Its target is not known. Germline CDR1 and CDR2: SQVTM and ANQGSEA. The CDR3 runs to 13 residues. Trimming removed 4 bases from V and 4 bases from J, with 13 bases in between. The study drew the donors from its 120-subject validation cohort, separate from the roughly 670-subject first cohort. Sequencing used immunoSEQ multiplex PCR; TCRdb keeps in-frame clones, though not all of them. The table records tens of thousands of clones, 93% of them present only once. This sample was taken from a study of cytomegalovirus exposure and HLA in healthy donors. General study points: There were some public TCRs occurring in many donors, but most TCR sequences were rare. Cytomegalovirus association was listed for around 170 TCR beta chains.

Sequencing was done on a sample of PBMCs. The receptor's source is a woman aged 25 to 39 in good health and CMV-seropositive. The gene calls are TRBV29-1 and TRBJ1-1, with a tentative D call TRBD1 (5 bases). The CDR3 loop is CSVVGGAGTEAFF. CDR3 nucleotides: TGCAGCGTTGTGGGAGGGGCAGGCACTGAAGCTTTCTTT.